This TCR beta chain was sequenced for a study of shared clonotypes between healthy human individuals. Study-level findings and limits: It was expected that sequencing depth would affect clonotype sharing among donors. Estimated richness values were generally larger in naive subsets than in memory subsets.

Method: immunoSEQ multiplex PCR; TCRdb's copy keeps in-frame clones and lacks some. The sample records about 2.5 million clones, 80% to 95% being singletons. The J segment lost 1 base and the V segment lost 5 bases, leaving 6 bases of the junction unmatched. Per the germline V gene, CDR1 is SGHVS and CDR2 is FNYEAQ. The CDR3 consists of 16 residues. A remark on this clone: Its antigen remains unknown.

V and J are TRBV7-6 and TRBJ2-7; 12 bases are a match to TRBD1. This TCR was recovered from a man younger than 30 in good health. Some clones in this sample may be carry-over from other donors' samples. The source material was naive CD4+ T cells from PBMCs. Documented subset: CD45RA+ positively selected. The CDR3 sequence is CASSPRGQGASYEQYF. CDR3 DNA: TGTGCCAGCAGCCCGCGGGGACAGGGGGCTTCCTACGAGCAGTACTTC.